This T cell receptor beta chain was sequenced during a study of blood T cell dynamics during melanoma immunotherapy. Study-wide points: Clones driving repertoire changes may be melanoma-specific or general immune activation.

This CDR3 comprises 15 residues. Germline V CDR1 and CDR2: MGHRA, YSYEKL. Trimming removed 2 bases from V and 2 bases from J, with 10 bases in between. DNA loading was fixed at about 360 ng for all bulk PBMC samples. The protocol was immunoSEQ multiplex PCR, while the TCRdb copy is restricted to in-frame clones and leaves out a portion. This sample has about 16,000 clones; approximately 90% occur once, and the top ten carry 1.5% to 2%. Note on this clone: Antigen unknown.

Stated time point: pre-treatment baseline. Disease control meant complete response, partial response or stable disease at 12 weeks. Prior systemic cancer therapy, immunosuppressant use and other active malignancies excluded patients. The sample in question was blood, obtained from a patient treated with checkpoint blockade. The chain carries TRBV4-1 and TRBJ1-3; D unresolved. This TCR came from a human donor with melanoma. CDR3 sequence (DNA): TGCGCCAGCAGCCAATTCGAACAGCCTGGAAACACCATATATTTT. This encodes CASSQFEQPGNTIYF.